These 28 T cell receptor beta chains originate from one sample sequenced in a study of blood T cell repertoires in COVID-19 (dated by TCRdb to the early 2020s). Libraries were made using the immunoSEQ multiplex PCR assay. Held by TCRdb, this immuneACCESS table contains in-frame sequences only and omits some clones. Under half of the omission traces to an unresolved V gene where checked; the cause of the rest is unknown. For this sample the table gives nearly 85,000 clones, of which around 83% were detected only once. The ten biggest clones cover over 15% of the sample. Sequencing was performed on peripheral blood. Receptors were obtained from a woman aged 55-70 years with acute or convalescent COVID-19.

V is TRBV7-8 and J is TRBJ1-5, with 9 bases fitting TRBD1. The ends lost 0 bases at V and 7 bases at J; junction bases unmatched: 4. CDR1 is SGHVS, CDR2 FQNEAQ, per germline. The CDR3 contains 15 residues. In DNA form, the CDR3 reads TGTGCCAGCAGCTTAGCACGGACAGGGGAGCAGCCCCAGCATTTT. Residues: CASSLARTGEQPQHF.

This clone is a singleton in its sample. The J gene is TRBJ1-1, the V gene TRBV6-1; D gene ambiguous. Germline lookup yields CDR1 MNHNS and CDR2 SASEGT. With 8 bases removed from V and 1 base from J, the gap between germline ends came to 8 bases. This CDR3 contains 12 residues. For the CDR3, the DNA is TGTGCCAGCGGGCAAAGGAACACTGAAGCTTTCTTT. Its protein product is CASGQRNTEAFF.

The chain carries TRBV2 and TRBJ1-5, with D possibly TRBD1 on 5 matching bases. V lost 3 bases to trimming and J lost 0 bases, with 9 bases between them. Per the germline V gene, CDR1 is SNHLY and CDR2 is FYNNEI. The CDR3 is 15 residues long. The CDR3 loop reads CASSDGHSSNQPQHF. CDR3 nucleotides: TGTGCCAGCAGTGATGGACACAGTAGCAATCAGCCCCAGCATTTT.

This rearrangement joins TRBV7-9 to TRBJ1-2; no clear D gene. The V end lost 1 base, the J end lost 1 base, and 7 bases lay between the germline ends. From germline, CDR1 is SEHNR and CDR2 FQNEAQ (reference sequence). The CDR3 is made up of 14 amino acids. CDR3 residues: CASSLGQNNYGYTF. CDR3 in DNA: TGTGCCAGCAGCTTAGGACAAAATAACTATGGCTACACCTTC.

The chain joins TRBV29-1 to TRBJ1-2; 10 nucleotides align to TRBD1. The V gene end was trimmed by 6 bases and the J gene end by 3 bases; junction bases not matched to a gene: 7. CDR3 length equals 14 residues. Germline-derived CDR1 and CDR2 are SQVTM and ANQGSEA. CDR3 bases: TGCAGCGTGCCGACAGGGGGCGCGGACTATGGCTACACCTTC. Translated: CSVPTGGADYGYTF.

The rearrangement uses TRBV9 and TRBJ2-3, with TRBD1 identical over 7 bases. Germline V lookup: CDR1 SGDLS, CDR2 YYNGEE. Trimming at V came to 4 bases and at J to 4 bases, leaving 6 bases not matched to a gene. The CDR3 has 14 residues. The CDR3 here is CASSRDRAADTQYF. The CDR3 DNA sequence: TGTGCCAGCAGCCGAGACAGGGCCGCAGATACGCAGTATTTT. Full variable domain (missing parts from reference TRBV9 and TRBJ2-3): DSGVTQTPKHLITATGQRVTLRCSPRSGDLSVYWYQQSLDQGLQFLIQYYNGEERAKGNILERFSAQQFPDLHSELNLSSLELGDSALYFCASSRDRAADTQYFGPGTRLTVL.

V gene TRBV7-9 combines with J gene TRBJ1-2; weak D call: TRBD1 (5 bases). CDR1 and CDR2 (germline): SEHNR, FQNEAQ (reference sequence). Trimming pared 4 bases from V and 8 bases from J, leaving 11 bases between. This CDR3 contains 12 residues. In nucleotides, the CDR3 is TGTGCCAGCAGCTGGCAGGGTACGGGCTACACCTTC. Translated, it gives CASSWQGTGYTF. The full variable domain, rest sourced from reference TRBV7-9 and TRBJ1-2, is DTGVSQNPRHKITKRGQNVTFRCDPISEHNRLYWYRQTLGQGPEFLTYFQNEAQLEKSRLLSDRFSAERPKGSFSTLEIQRTEQGDSAMYLCASSWQGTGYTFGSGTRLTVV.

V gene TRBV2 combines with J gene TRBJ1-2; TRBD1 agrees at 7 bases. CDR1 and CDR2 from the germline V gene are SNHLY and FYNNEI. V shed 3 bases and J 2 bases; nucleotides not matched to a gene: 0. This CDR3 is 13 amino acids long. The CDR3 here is CASSETGNYGYTF. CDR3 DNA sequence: TGTGCCAGCAGTGAGACAGGGAACTATGGCTACACCTTC.

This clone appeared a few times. The DNA of the CDR3 is TGTGCCAGCAGCCTCCAGGAGGTTGGCTACACCTTC. This sequence encodes CASSLQEVGYTF. The V and J genes are TRBV7-9 and TRBJ1-2; D unclear. V was shortened by 5 bases and J by 7 bases, with 11 bases between the two germline ends. Germline V gives CDR1 SEHNR, CDR2 FQNEAQ (reference sequence). This CDR3 spans 12 amino acids.

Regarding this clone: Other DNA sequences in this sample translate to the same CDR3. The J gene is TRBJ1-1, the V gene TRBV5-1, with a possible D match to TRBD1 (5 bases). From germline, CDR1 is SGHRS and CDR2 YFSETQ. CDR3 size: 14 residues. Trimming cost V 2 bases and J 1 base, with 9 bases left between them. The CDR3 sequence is CASSFSQGNTEAFF. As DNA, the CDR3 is TGCGCCAGCAGCTTCTCCCAGGGGAACACTGAAGCTTTCTTT.

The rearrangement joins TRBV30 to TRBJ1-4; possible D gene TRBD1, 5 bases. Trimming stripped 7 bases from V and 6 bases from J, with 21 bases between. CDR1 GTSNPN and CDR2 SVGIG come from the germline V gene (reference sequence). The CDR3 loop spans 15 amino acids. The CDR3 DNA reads TGTGCCTCTACGTATACGGGGGGTCGGGATGAAAAACTGTTTTTT. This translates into CASTYTGGRDEKLFF.

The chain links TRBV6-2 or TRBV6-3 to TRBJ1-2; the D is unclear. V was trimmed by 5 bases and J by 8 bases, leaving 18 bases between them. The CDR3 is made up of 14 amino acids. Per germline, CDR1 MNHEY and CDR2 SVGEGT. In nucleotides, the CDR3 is TGTGCCAGCAGTCGTGACGAGGTAACGAGGGGCTACACCTTC. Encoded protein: CASSRDEVTRGYTF.

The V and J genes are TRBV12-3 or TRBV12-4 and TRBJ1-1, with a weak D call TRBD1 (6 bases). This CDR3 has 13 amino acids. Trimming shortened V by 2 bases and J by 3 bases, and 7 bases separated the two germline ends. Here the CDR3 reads CASSLKGDTEAFF. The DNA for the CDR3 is TGTGCCAGCAGTTTAAAGGGGGACACTGAAGCTTTCTTT.

The CDR3 DNA is TGTGCCAGCAGTTACCGCAGGGTAGCCAAAAACATTCAGTACTTC. Protein: CASSYRRVAKNIQYF. The gene calls are TRBV6-6 and TRBJ2-4; possible D gene TRBD1, 5 bases. The germline V gene has CDR1 MNHNY and CDR2 SVGAGI (reference sequence). Trimming shortened V by 2 bases and J by 0 bases, and 8 bases separated the two germline ends. This CDR3 is 15 amino acids long.

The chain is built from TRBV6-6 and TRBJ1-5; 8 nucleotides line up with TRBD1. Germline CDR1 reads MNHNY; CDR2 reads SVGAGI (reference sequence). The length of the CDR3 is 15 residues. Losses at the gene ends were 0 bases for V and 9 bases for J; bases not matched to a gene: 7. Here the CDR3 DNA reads TGTGCCAGCAGTTACTCCGGCGACAGGGGTATGCCCCAGCATTTT. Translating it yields CASSYSGDRGMPQHF.

This CDR3 is CASSLGGGTGGHEQYF. The CDR3 DNA is TGTGCCAGCAGCTTGGGAGGGGGGACAGGGGGACACGAGCAGTACTTC. The gene calls are TRBV11-3 and TRBJ2-7, with 11 bases that match TRBD1. Germline trimming cut 3 bases from V and 5 bases from J; bases unmatched to any gene: 9. Germline CDR1 is SGHNT and CDR2 is YENEEA. This CDR3 is built from 16 residues. Together with reference TRBV11-3 and TRBJ2-7, the CDR3 gives the full variable domain: EAGVVQSPRYKIIEKKQPVAFWCNPISGHNTLYWYLQNLGQGPELLIRYENEEAVDDSQLPKDRFSAERLKGVDSTLKIQPAELGDSAVYLCASSLGGGTGGHEQYFGPGTRLTVT.

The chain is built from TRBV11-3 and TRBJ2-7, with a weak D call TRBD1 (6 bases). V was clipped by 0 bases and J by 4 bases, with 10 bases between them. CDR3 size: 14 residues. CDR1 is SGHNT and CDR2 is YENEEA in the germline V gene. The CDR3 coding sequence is TGTGCCAGCAGCTTAGAACACAGGGATTACGAGCAGTACTTC. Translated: CASSLEHRDYEQYF.

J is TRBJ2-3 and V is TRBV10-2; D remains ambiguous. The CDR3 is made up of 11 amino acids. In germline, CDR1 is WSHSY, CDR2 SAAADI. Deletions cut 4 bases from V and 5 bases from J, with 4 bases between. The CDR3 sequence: CASSGGDTQYF. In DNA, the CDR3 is TGCGCCAGCAGTGGAGGAGATACGCAGTATTTT.

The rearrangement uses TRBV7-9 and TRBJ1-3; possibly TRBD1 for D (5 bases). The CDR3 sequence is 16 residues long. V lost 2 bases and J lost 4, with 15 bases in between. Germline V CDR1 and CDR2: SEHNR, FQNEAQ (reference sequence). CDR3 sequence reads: CASSLRGGHAGNTIYF. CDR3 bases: TGTGCCAGCAGCTTAAGGGGTGGACACGCCGGAAACACCATATATTTT.

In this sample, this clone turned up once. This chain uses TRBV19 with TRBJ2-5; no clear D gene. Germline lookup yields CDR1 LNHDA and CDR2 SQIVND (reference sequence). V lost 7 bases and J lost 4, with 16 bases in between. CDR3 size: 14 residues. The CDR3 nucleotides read TGTGCCAGTAAACCCACCTCGGGTCGAGAGACCCAGTACTTC. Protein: CASKPTSGRETQYF.

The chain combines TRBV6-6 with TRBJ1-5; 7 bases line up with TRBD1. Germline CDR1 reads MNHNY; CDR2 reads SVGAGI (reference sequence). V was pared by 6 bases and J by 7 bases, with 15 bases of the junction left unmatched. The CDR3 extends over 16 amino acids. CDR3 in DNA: TGTGCCAGCAGCTACCAACAGGGGCCCCTGGGGCAGCCCCAGCATTTT. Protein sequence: CASSYQQGPLGQPQHF.

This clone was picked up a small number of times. The CDR3 coding sequence is TGTGCCAGCAGCTTGGCTCAGGGGCGAGTTGGAAACACCATATATTTT. Translation gives CASSLAQGRVGNTIYF. The V call is TRBV13, the J call TRBJ1-3, with a possible D match to TRBD1 (6 bases). Trimming cost V 3 bases and J 3 bases, with 15 bases left between them. This CDR3 comprises 16 residues. The germline V gene encodes CDR1 PRHDT and CDR2 FYEKMQ (reference sequence).

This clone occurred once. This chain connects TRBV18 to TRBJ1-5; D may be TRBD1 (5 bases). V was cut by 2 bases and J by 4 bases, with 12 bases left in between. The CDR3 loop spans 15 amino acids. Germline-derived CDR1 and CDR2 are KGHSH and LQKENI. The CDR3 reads CASSPSSAGNQPQHF. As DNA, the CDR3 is TGTGCCAGCTCACCAAGTTCGGCAGGGAATCAGCCCCAGCATTTT.

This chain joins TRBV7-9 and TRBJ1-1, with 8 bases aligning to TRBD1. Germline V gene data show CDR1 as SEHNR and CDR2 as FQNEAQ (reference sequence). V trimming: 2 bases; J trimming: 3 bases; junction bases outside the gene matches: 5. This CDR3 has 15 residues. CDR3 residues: CASSLNTGGDTEAFF. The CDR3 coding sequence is TGTGCCAGCAGCTTAAATACAGGGGGAGACACTGAAGCTTTCTTT.

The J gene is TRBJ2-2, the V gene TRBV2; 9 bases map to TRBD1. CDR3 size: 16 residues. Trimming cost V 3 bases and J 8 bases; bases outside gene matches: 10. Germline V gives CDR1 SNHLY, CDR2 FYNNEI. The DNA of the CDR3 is TGTGCCAGCAGTGATCCCCACAGGGGGCAAGCAGGGGAGCTGTTTTTT. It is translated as CASSDPHRGQAGELFF.

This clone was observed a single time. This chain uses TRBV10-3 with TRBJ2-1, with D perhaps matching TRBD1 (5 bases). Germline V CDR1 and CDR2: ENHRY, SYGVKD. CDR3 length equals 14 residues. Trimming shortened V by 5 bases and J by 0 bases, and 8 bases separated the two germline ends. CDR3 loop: CAISRQSSYNEQFF. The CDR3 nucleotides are TGTGCCATCAGTAGACAGAGCTCCTACAATGAGCAGTTCTTC.

CDR3 in amino acids: CATSRDPPRDEQFF. The CDR3 DNA sequence: TGTGCCACCAGCAGAGACCCCCCCCGCGATGAGCAGTTCTTC. This chain links TRBV15 with TRBJ2-1; D not resolved. The CDR3 totals 14 residues. The V end lost 0 bases, the J end lost 8 bases, and 11 bases lay between the germline ends. Germline V CDR1 and CDR2: LNHNV, YYDKDF (reference sequence).

CDR3 protein: CASSRWTSVNEQFF. The CDR3 DNA follows: TGTGCCAGCAGCCGATGGACTAGCGTCAATGAGCAGTTCTTC. J is TRBJ2-1 and V is TRBV3-1 (or the pseudogene TRBV3-2), with 9 bases that match TRBD2. Per the germline V gene, CDR1 is LGHDT and CDR2 is YNNKEL (reference sequence). After removal of 4 bases from V and 6 bases from J, the junction contained 4 bases not matched to a gene. This CDR3 contains 14 residues.